These 18 T cell receptor beta chains were sequenced from one sample in a study of siplizumab effects on memory and regulatory T cells. Only in-frame clones appear in the TCRdb table, and some are missing; sequencing was by immunoSEQ multiplex PCR. This table has more than 90,000 clones, 92% appearing once. The specimen sequenced was non-Treg CD4+ T cells sorted from blood. All receptors come from a human donor in good health.

CDR3 sequence reads: CASTPGGRGRDTQYF. CDR3 nucleotides: TGTGCCAGCACCCCGGGAGGGAGGGGCCGAGATACGCAGTATTTT. V and J are TRBV13 and TRBJ2-3, with 8 nucleotides matching TRBD2. The CDR3 is 15 residues long. Germline CDR1 reads PRHDT; CDR2 reads FYEKMQ (reference sequence). J lost 5 bases, V lost 7 bases, and 11 bases had no gene match.

The chain carries TRBV11-2 and TRBJ2-2; 7 bases are a match to TRBD1. With 3 bases clipped from V and 1 base from J, the junction kept 2 bases outside the gene matches. The CDR3 spans 15 residues. CDR1 and CDR2 from the germline V gene are SGHAT and FQNNGV. The CDR3 DNA reads TGTGCCAGCAGCTTCAGGGGGTGGAACACCGGGGAGCTGTTTTTT. Protein: CASSFRGWNTGELFF. The full variable domain, in which reference TRBV11-2 and TRBJ2-2 provide the parts outside the CDR3, is EAGVAQSPRYKIIEKRQSVAFWCNPISGHATLYWYQQILGQGPKLLIQFQNNGVVDDSQLPKDRFSAERLKGVDSTLKIQPAKLEDSAVYLCASSFRGWNTGELFFGEGSRLTVL.

The chain has TRBV7-2 and TRBJ2-2, with 15 bases identical to TRBD2. V dropped 5 bases and J dropped 3; count of bases not matched to a gene: 7. This CDR3 is 18 amino acids long. The germline gives CDR1 SGHTA, CDR2 FQGNSA. In nucleotides, the CDR3 is TGTGCCAGCAGCCTAGGACTAGCGGGAGGGAGTTACACCGGGGAGCTGTTTTTT. Translating gives CASSLGLAGGSYTGELFF. Combining the CDR3 with reference TRBV7-2 and TRBJ2-2 gives the whole variable domain GAGVSQSPSNKVTEKGKDVELRCDPISGHTALYWYRQSLGQGLEFLIYFQGNSAPDKSGLPSDRFSAERTGGSVSTLTIQRTQQEDSAVYLCASSLGLAGGSYTGELFFGEGSRLTVL.

V usage is TRBV7-3 and J usage is TRBJ2-1, with D tentatively TRBD1 (6 bases). Germline CDR1 is SGHTA and CDR2 is FQGTGA. V was trimmed by 0 bases and J by 1 base, leaving 7 bases between them. The CDR3 has 15 amino acids. In nucleotides, the CDR3 is TGTGCCAGCAGCTTAACTGGACAGTCCTACAATGAGCAGTTCTTC. It codes for CASSLTGQSYNEQFF.

This clone was seen more than once but under ten times. The chain links TRBV6-5 to TRBJ1-1, with 9 nucleotides matching TRBD1. Trimming took 3 bases from V and 11 from J; bases not matched to a gene: 4. Germline lookup yields CDR1 MNHEY and CDR2 SVGAGI. There are 12 residues in the CDR3. CDR3 bases: TGTGCCAGCAGTTATCGGACAGGGGTGGCTTTCTTT. Encoded protein: CASSYRTGVAFF.

The CDR3 is CASSPGLAGSYEQYF. CDR3 nucleotides: TGCGCCAGCAGCCCGGGACTAGCGGGTTCCTACGAGCAGTACTTC. V and J are TRBV4-1 and TRBJ2-7; 12 bases are a match to TRBD2. Trimming removed 4 bases from V and 1 base from J; junction bases left unmatched: 2. The CDR3 consists of 15 residues. From germline, CDR1 is MGHRA and CDR2 YSYEKL.

The genes are TRBV5-1 and TRBJ1-3; D not resolved. This CDR3 is built from 16 residues. The V gene lost 2 bases and the J gene lost 4 bases, with 16 bases spanning the gap. Germline CDR1 SGHRS, CDR2 YFSETQ. The CDR3 DNA sequence: TGCGCCAGCAGCTTTGACTCCCCGGGCTCGGGAAACACCATATATTTT. This sequence encodes CASSFDSPGSGNTIYF.

This clone was seen just once. J is TRBJ2-7 and V is TRBV28; TRBD2 matches 9 bases. CDR3 length: 14 amino acids. Germline values: CDR1 MDHEN, CDR2 SYDVKM. The V and J ends lost 2 bases and 4 bases, in that order; junction bases with no gene match: 3. In nucleotides, the CDR3 is TGTGCCAGCAGTTTAGGCACTAGCGGGTACGAGCAGTACTTC. It specifies CASSLGTSGYEQYF.

The chain combines TRBV5-1 with TRBJ2-5, with TRBD2 identical over 11 bases. Per the germline V gene, CDR1 is SGHRS and CDR2 is YFSETQ. This CDR3 has 18 residues. The V gene end was trimmed by 3 bases and the J gene end by 4 bases; junction bases not matched to a gene: 14. For the CDR3, the DNA is TGCGCCAGCAGCTACTTAGCGGGAGGGCAGTTGACGGGAGAGACCCAGTACTTC. Protein product: CASSYLAGGQLTGETQYF. The whole variable domain, filled in from reference TRBV5-1 and TRBJ2-5, reads KAGVTQTPRYLIKTRGQQVTLSCSPISGHRSVSWYQQTPGQGLQFLFEYFSETQRNKGNFPGRFSGRQFSNSRSEMNVSTLELGDSALYLCASSYLAGGQLTGETQYFGPGTRLLVL.

The chain links TRBV5-1 to TRBJ1-4; D not certain. Germline assignment: CDR1 SGHRS and CDR2 YFSETQ. The V end was cut by 1 base, the J end by 4 bases, with 11 bases between. This CDR3 is 15 amino acids long. The CDR3, as DNA: TGCGCCAGCAGCTTGTCGGGTCAAAATAATGAAAAACTGTTTTTT. Protein sequence: CASSLSGQNNEKLFF.

This clone came up once. V gene TRBV11-3 combines with J gene TRBJ1-1, with D possibly TRBD1 on 5 matching bases. Germline loops: CDR1 SGHNT, CDR2 YENEEA. CDR3 size: 19 residues. Trimming removed 2 bases from V and 3 bases from J, with 25 bases in between. CDR3 protein: CASSLQGLSSGIGDTEAFF. The DNA for the CDR3 is TGTGCCAGCAGCTTACAGGGTCTGTCTTCTGGCATCGGGGACACTGAAGCTTTCTTT.

The CDR3 coding sequence is TGCGCCAGCAGCCTGGGCCGAGGGACTGAAGCTTTCTTT. It encodes CASSLGRGTEAFF. V is TRBV5-1 and J is TRBJ1-1, with D uncertain. The V gene lost 4 bases and the J gene lost 5 bases, with 12 bases spanning the gap. The CDR3 consists of 13 residues. Germline CDR1 reads SGHRS; CDR2 reads YFSETQ.

The chain recombines TRBV5-6 with TRBJ2-1; no clear D. This CDR3 is 16 amino acids long. Germline V gives CDR1 SGHDT, CDR2 YYEEEE. The V end was cut by 4 bases, the J end by 6 bases, with 20 bases between. CDR3 in amino acids: CASSTRAPTLRNEQFF. CDR3 DNA: TGTGCCAGCAGCACACGGGCCCCCACCCTGCGCAATGAGCAGTTCTTC.

The J gene is TRBJ2-7, the V gene TRBV5-1; D is undetermined. The CDR3 contains 13 residues. V was trimmed by 9 bases and J by 0 bases, leaving 13 bases between them. Germline-derived CDR1 and CDR2 are SGHRS and YFSETQ. CDR3 in DNA: TGCGCCACCTCCTTAATCCCCTCCTACGAGCAGTACTTC. This gives the protein CATSLIPSYEQYF.

The chain recombines TRBV12-2 with TRBJ2-2; the table names TRBD1, a call not compared with the DNA. TRBV12-2 corresponds to a pseudogene. The CDR3 has 16 amino acids. The CDR3 DNA is TGTGCAAGTCGCTCCCCGACAGGGGGCAACACCGGGGAGCTGTTTTTT. This gives the protein CASRSPTGGNTGELFF.

This rearrangement joins TRBV28 to TRBJ1-2, with D uncertain. Germline V lookup: CDR1 MDHEN, CDR2 SYDVKM. This CDR3 is 13 amino acids long. Between the trimmed V and J ends, which lost 8 bases and 4 bases, there was a span of 14 bases. As DNA, the CDR3 is TGTGCCAGCGCCTCGACAAGACTCTATGGCTACACCTTC. Amino acids: CASASTRLYGYTF.

About this clone itself: The junction departs from germline at one end; a sequencing error may be responsible. V and J are TRBV14 and TRBJ2-2; D possibly corresponds to TRBD2 (5 bases). Per the germline V gene, CDR1 is SGHDN and CDR2 is FVKESK. The length of the CDR3 is 11 residues. The DNA of the CDR3 is TGTGCCAGCAGCCATCACCGGGGAGCTGTTTTT. Translation: CASSHHRGAVF. Full variable domain (missing parts from reference TRBV14 and TRBJ2-2): EAGVTQFPSHSVIEKGQTVTLRCDPISGHDNLYWYRRVMGKEIKFLLHFVKESKQDESGMPNNRFLAERTGGTYSTLKVQPAELEDSGVYFCASSHHRGAVFGEGSRLTVL.

This clone was picked up one time. J is TRBJ2-3 and V is TRBV14, with unresolved D. The CDR3 is made up of 13 amino acids. Per germline, CDR1 SGHDN and CDR2 FVKESK. The germline V and J ends were trimmed by 5 bases and 3 bases, with 9 bases remaining between them. The chain's CDR3 is CASSSYLTDTQYF. The CDR3 nucleotides read TGTGCCAGCAGCTCTTATCTTACAGATACGCAGTATTTT.